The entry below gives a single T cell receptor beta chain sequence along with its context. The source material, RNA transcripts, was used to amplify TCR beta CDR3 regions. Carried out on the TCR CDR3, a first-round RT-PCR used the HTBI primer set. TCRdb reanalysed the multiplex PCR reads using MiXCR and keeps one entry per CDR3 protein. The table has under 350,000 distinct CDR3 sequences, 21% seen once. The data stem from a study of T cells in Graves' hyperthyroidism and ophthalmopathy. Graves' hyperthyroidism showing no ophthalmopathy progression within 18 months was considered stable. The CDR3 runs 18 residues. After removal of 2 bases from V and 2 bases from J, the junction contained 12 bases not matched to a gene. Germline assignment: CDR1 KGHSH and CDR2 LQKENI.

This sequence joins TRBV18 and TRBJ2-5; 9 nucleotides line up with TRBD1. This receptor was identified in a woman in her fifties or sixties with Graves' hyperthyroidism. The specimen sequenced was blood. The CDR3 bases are TGTGCCAGCTCACCAAATCGCAACTCCGGGACAGGGCAAGAGACCCAGTACTTC. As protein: CASSPNRNSGTGQETQYF.